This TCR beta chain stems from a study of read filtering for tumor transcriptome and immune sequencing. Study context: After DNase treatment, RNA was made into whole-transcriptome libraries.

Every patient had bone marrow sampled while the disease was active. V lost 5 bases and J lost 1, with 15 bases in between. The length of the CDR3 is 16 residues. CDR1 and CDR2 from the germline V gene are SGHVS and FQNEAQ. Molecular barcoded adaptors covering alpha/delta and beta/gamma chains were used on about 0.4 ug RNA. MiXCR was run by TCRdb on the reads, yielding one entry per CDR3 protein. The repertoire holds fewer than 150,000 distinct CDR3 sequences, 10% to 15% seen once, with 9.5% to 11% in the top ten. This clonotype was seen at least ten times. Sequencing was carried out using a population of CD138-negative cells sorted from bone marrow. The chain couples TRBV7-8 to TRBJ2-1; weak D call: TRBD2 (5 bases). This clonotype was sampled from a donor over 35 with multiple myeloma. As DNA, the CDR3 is TGTGCCAGCAGCATAACGGGATCAGCTTCCTACAATGAGCAGTTCTTC. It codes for CASSITGSASYNEQFF. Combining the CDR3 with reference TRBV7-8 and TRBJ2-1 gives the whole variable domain GAGVSQSPRYKVAKRGQDVALRCDPISGHVSLFWYQQALGQGPEFLTYFQNEAQLDKSGLPSDRFFAERPEGSVSTLKIQRTQQEDSAVYLCASSITGSASYNEQFFGPGTRLTVL.